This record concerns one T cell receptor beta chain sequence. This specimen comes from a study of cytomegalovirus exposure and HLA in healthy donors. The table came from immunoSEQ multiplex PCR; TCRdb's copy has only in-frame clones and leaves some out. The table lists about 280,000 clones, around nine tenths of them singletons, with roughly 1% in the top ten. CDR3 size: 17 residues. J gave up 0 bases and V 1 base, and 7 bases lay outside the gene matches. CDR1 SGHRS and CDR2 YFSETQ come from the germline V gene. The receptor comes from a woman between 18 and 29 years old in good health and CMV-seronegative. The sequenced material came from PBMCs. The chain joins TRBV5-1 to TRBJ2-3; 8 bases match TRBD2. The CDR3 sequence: CASSLNVAGTSTDTQYF. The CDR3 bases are TGCGCCAGCAGCTTGAACGTAGCGGGAACTAGCACAGATACGCAGTATTTT.